This T cell receptor (beta chain) was profiled in a study of blood T cell repertoires in COVID-19. In the study overall: Acute and convalescent COVID-19 samples came from the United States, Italy and Spain.

CDR1 and CDR2 from the germline V gene are SGHTA and FQGTGA. The CDR3 extends over 17 amino acids. V shed 0 bases and J shed 6 bases, with 17 bases lying between them. Sequencing was performed with immunoSEQ multiplex PCR; in TCRdb, only in-frame clones are kept and a portion is missing. The table includes 200,000 or so clones, roughly four fifths detected once. V gene TRBV7-3 combines with J gene TRBJ2-2; tentative D call: TRBD1 (6 bases). The sequence was obtained from a woman under 40 with acute or convalescent COVID-19. Input material: peripheral blood. Written as DNA, the CDR3 is TGTGCCAGCAGCTTAACGGAGGCCAGGGGTTCCTCCGGGGAGCTGTTTTTT. Protein: CASSLTEARGSSGELFF.